These 9 T cell receptor beta chains originate from one sample sequenced in a study of cytomegalovirus exposure and HLA in healthy donors. The repertoire was sequenced with immunoSEQ multiplex PCR; TCRdb's copy has only in-frame clones and lacks some. Among around 200,000 clones listed, 80% to 85% were seen once. The source material was PBMCs. These receptors were collected from a young woman in good health and CMV-seropositive.

The chain is built from TRBV13 and TRBJ1-1; D remains unclear. V dropped 5 bases and J dropped 1 base, with 8 bases sitting between them. The CDR3 is made up of 13 amino acids. Germline CDR1 PRHDT, CDR2 FYEKMQ (reference sequence). The CDR3 reads CASSTRGNTEAFF. As DNA, the CDR3 is TGTGCCAGCAGCACGCGGGGGAACACTGAAGCTTTCTTT.

The CDR3 region has the DNA TGCGCCAGCAGTAGAGCTAATATGCGCGAGCAGTACTTC. It is translated as CASSRANMREQYF. This chain joins TRBV10-1 and TRBJ2-7; no clear D. Germline V gives CDR1 WNHNN, CDR2 SYGVQD (reference sequence). Trimming removed 5 bases from V and 6 bases from J, with 14 bases in between. The CDR3 is 13 residues long.

This rearrangement joins TRBV5-5 to TRBJ2-1, with TRBD2 matching 12 bases. From germline, CDR1 is SGHKS and CDR2 YYEKEE (reference sequence). This CDR3 has 18 amino acids. The V and J ends lost 5 bases and 1 base, in that order; junction bases with no gene match: 10. CDR3 bases: TGTGCCAGCAGAATGGGTCTAGCGGGGGGGCAGTCCTACAATGAGCAGTTCTTC. Translated: CASRMGLAGGQSYNEQFF.

This clone appeared a single time. The chain has TRBV4-1 and TRBJ2-1, with D tentatively TRBD1 (5 bases). V lost 6 bases to trimming and J lost 2 bases, with 14 bases between them. Per the germline V gene, CDR1 is MGHRA and CDR2 is YSYEKL. This CDR3 is 15 amino acids long. CDR3 in amino acids: CASRRTSEPYNEQFF. The DNA for the CDR3 is TGCGCCAGCAGACGGACATCCGAACCCTACAATGAGCAGTTCTTC.

V and J are TRBV11-3 and TRBJ2-1, with 10 bases that match TRBD2. The J segment lost 5 bases and the V segment lost 1 base, leaving 14 bases of the junction unmatched. This CDR3 comprises 19 residues. Germline loops: CDR1 SGHNT, CDR2 YENEEA. The CDR3 sequence is CASSLVLAAGGPGDNEQFF. The CDR3 region has the DNA TGTGCCAGCAGCTTAGTTTTGGCAGCGGGGGGGCCCGGGGACAATGAGCAGTTCTTC.

The gene calls are TRBV19 and TRBJ1-1; D is perhaps TRBD1 (5 bases). Germline V gives CDR1 LNHDA, CDR2 SQIVND (reference sequence). The CDR3 extends over 13 amino acids. Trimming shortened V by 1 base and J by 6 bases, and 9 bases separated the two germline ends. CDR3 DNA sequence: TGTGCCAGTAGTATAGGCAGGGAAGCTGAAGCTTTCTTT. This gives the protein CASSIGREAEAFF.

The rearrangement links TRBV6-5 to TRBJ1-1; D may be TRBD1 (6 bases). In germline, CDR1 is MNHEY, CDR2 SVGAGI. Trimming shortened V by 5 bases and J by 4 bases, and 17 bases separated the two germline ends. The length of the CDR3 is 15 residues. The CDR3 protein is CASSPGGLGGTEAFF. CDR3 coding DNA: TGTGCCAGCAGTCCCGGGGGGCTGGGGGGCACTGAAGCTTTCTTT.

This chain joins TRBV2 and TRBJ1-1; tentative D call: TRBD1 (6 bases). Germline loops: CDR1 SNHLY, CDR2 FYNNEI. The V and J ends lost 10 bases and 0 bases respectively, with 15 bases between them. The CDR3 totals 14 residues. The CDR3 here is CANSPGHMNTEAFF. The CDR3, as DNA: TGTGCCAACTCACCGGGACACATGAACACTGAAGCTTTCTTT.

The chain links TRBV2 to TRBJ2-2; possible D gene TRBD1, 6 bases. Germline CDR1 SNHLY, CDR2 FYNNEI. Trimming cost V 6 bases and J 0 bases, with 11 bases left between them. This CDR3 is built from 15 residues. Here the CDR3 DNA reads TGTGCCAGCAGAGGACAGAGCCCGAACACCGGGGAGCTGTTTTTT. Its translation is CASRGQSPNTGELFF.